Detailed here is one TCR beta chain. Its antigen is currently not known. Base qualities were left out, and no much larger clone turns up one base away. The library was obtained by 5' RACE. These reads were obtained on an Illumina HiSeq 2500. A second PCR of roughly 7 to 12 cycles was run with a J-beta primer mix and a sample-barcoded 5' primer. A unique molecular identifier was introduced onto each TCR beta cDNA molecule by a template-switch 5' adaptor carrying 12 random nucleotides. Each sample yielded at least 2.5 million CDR3-containing paired-end reads. First-strand cDNA was synthesized from all RNA with the Mint cDNA synthesis kit, primed by a TRBC-specific oligonucleotide. Following uracil-DNA glycosylase treatment, all cDNA underwent a first 18-cycle PCR with the universal primers M1SS and BC2_uni_R. On the authors' methods: Normalization of each sample was performed by random selection of 1 million high-quality reads, each carrying a distinct molecular identifier. Instead of being binned into consensus sequences, reads with shared molecular identifiers were discarded. MiTCR, run with a Q25 quality threshold and the strictest error-elimination algorithm, handled CDR3 identification, clonotype clustering and error correction. A nonparametric unseen species model with Euler transformation was used to estimate lower-bound total TCR beta diversity. Starting from the raw public reads, TCRdb applied fastp trimming at Q25, assembled clones with MiXCR and retained in-frame beta chains. Duplicate CDR3 protein sequences are folded into a single record with the most common DNA and genes. The V and J calls come from TCRdb's annotation, not from the publication. For this sample there are 1,100,000 or so distinct CDR3 sequences; more than 35% appear just once. The ten largest make up approximately 20% of the sample.

This entry comes from a study of blood T cells in healthy people across ages (dated by TCRdb to 2013 to 2016). Background on the whole study: In model experiments, template switching captured about one uniquely barcoded TCR beta cDNA molecule for every two T cells. The donors were divided into four age groups: young (average around 15 years), middle-aged (roughly 42), aged (about 61) and long-lived (82). Two additional independent replicas of 1 million unique cDNA reads from the same blood draw were analyzed for two donors (one aged 18 to 29 and one aged 80 or older). Age-related changes in TCR beta repertoire diversity were measured in the study by deep sequencing normalized with unique cDNA molecular identifiers. To avoid experimental bias, donors of different ages were distributed randomly across sequencing lanes.

Deletion took 7 bases off V and 1 base off J, with a span of 16 bases between the germline ends. Spanning cysteine to phenylalanine, the CDR3 consists of 15 amino acids. The entry retains the CDR3 DNA only, 45 bases that are in frame from base 1. In the germline V gene (reference sequence), CDR1 corresponds to MNHNY and CDR2 to SVGAGI. Systemically healthy Caucasian individuals from Russia, approximately 39 in total and aged roughly 6 to 95 years, were included as donors. Approximately 10 milliliters of peripheral blood were collected from each donor into EDTA-treated Vacutainer tubes. Ficoll-Paque density-gradient centrifugation was used to isolate PBMCs, with at least 7 million per sample. Total RNA, at least 5.5 micrograms per sample, was extracted from PBMCs with Trizol reagent. Naive CD45RAhigh/CD27high T cell percentages were measured by flow cytometry on a PBMC aliquot from every donor. Beyond this particular receptor, the publication reports: Estimates of total diversity based on one million sequenced T cells were considered lower bounds and underestimates. Compared with the aged group, the long-lived group had more naive CD4+ T cells, fewer expanded clones and increased TCR diversity, a pattern suggesting age selection. The CMV infection status of donors was not known, potentially confounding age-related changes in expanded clonotypes. A strong correlation was found between observed TCR beta diversity and the percentage of naive T cells measured by flow cytometry. Observed TCR beta diversity per million T cells fell roughly linearly with age, and a significant reduction was already apparent by age roughly 40. Conclusive comparison of naive and antigen-experienced compartments was prevented by the profiling of bulk unsorted PBMCs.

The TCR was taken from a woman in her sixties or seventies in good health. Sequencing was done on a sample of blood. Recombination joined TRBV6-6 with TRBJ2-5; the D gene is tentatively TRBD1 or TRBD2, each matching 6 bases. The nucleotide sequence is given as TGTGCCAGCACCTATGTCAGGGGAGGCCAAGAGACCCAGTACTTC. This sequence encodes CASTYVRGGQETQYF.